A single sample is the source of the 30 T cell receptor beta chains below, sequenced in a study of blood T cell repertoires in COVID-19. Sequenced by immunoSEQ multiplex PCR; TCRdb stores in-frame clones only, minus some. Found here are over 100,000 clones, 84% of them singletons; the top ten hold roughly 3.9%. The sequenced sample was PBMCs or T cells enriched from blood (not recorded which). These receptors originate from a woman in her 30s who had recovered from COVID-19.

CDR3 loop: CASSQSLAGTDTQYF. DNA of the CDR3: TGTGCCAGCAGCCAATCTCTAGCGGGAACAGATACGCAGTATTTT. The chain is built from TRBV4-2 and TRBJ2-3; TRBD2 matches at 9 bases. The V gene's germline CDR1 is LGHNA and CDR2 YNFKEQ. CDR3 length: 15 residues. V gave up 2 bases and J gave up 3 bases; unmatched junction bases: 3.

The genes are TRBV4-1 and TRBJ1-5, with D tentatively TRBD1 (6 bases). The germline V and J ends were trimmed by 4 bases and 1 base, with 11 bases remaining between them. Germline CDR1 reads MGHRA; CDR2 reads YSYEKL. The CDR3 is 15 residues long. The CDR3 loop reads CASSPMTGSNQPQHF. CDR3 DNA sequence: TGCGCCAGCAGCCCAATGACAGGAAGCAATCAGCCCCAGCATTTT.

The chain carries TRBV5-1 and TRBJ2-7, with D maybe TRBD1 (5 bases). This CDR3 spans 12 amino acids. The ends were cut back, 4 bases at V and 2 bases at J, with 7 bases in the middle. The germline V gene has CDR1 SGHRS and CDR2 YFSETQ. The CDR3 DNA reads TGCGCCAGCAGCAAGGGGCCCTACGAGCAGTACTTC. Its translation is CASSKGPYEQYF. The variable domain in full, completed from reference TRBV5-1 and TRBJ2-7, reads KAGVTQTPRYLIKTRGQQVTLSCSPISGHRSVSWYQQTPGQGLQFLFEYFSETQRNKGNFPGRFSGRQFSNSRSEMNVSTLELGDSALYLCASSKGPYEQYFGPGTRLTVT.

The chain employs TRBV28 and TRBJ2-2, with 7 bases that match TRBD2. Germline V gene data show CDR1 as MDHEN and CDR2 as SYDVKM. The V gene end was trimmed by 5 bases and the J gene end by 2 bases; junction bases not matched to a gene: 2. CDR3 length equals 14 residues. This CDR3 reads CASSRGRNTGELFF. The CDR3 DNA sequence: TGTGCCAGCAGTCGCGGGAGAAACACCGGGGAGCTGTTTTTT. Complete variable domain (other parts from reference TRBV28 and TRBJ2-2): DVKVTQSSRYLVKRTGEKVFLECVQDMDHENMFWYRQDPGLGLRLIYFSYDVKMKEKGDIPEGYSVSREKKERFSLILESASTNQTSMYLCASSRGRNTGELFFGEGSRLTVL.

The J gene is TRBJ2-3, the V gene TRBV6-1, with D perhaps matching TRBD1 (5 bases). CDR3 length equals 13 residues. Trimming cost V 1 base and J 4 bases, with 6 bases left between them. The germline V gene encodes CDR1 MNHNS and CDR2 SASEGT. The CDR3 loop is CASSEGGPDTQYF. Here the CDR3 DNA reads TGTGCCAGCAGTGAAGGGGGCCCAGATACGCAGTATTTT.

The V call is TRBV18, the J call TRBJ2-3, with 8 bases aligning to TRBD2. Germline loops: CDR1 KGHSH, CDR2 LQKENI. V trimming: 3 bases; J trimming: 4 bases; junction bases outside the gene matches: 6. The CDR3 spans 15 residues. In DNA form, the CDR3 reads TGTGCCAGCTCACCTGGACTAGCTACGGCAGATACGCAGTATTTT. It translates to CASSPGLATADTQYF.

V gene TRBV29-1 combines with J gene TRBJ1-5; possibly TRBD1 for D (6 bases). The germline V gene encodes CDR1 SQVTM and CDR2 ANQGSEA. The V gene lost 4 bases and the J gene lost 4 bases, with 11 bases spanning the gap. CDR3 size: 13 residues. This CDR3 is CSVVQGPNQPQHF. Written as DNA, the CDR3 is TGCAGCGTTGTACAGGGACCAAATCAGCCCCAGCATTTT.

The V and J genes are TRBV6-2 or TRBV6-3 and TRBJ2-7; TRBD1 is a possible D gene (8 bases). Trimming took off 6 bases at V and 3 bases at J, with 18 bases between the two ends. CDR1 MNHEY and CDR2 SVGEGT come from the germline V gene. There are 15 residues in the CDR3. The DNA for the CDR3 is TGTGCCAGCAGCGATCAACAGGGGGGGTTCTACGAGCAGTACTTC. Its translation is CASSDQQGGFYEQYF.

This sequence joins TRBV9 and TRBJ1-6; no clear D gene. Trimming left V 3 bases short and J 0 bases short, with 7 bases between. The CDR3 spans 15 residues. Germline V gene lookup returns CDR1 SGDLS and CDR2 YYNGEE. The CDR3 DNA is TGTGCCAGCAGCGGCCGGAGCTCCTATAATTCACCCCTCCACTTT. Amino acids: CASSGRSSYNSPLHF. The variable domain in full, completed from reference TRBV9 and TRBJ1-6, reads DSGVTQTPKHLITATGQRVTLRCSPRSGDLSVYWYQQSLDQGLQFLIQYYNGEERAKGNILERFSAQQFPDLHSELNLSSLELGDSALYFCASSGRSSYNSPLHFGNGTRLTVT.

The rearrangement links TRBV11-2 to TRBJ2-7; D is possibly TRBD2 (5 bases). The CDR3 has 15 amino acids. Germline V gives CDR1 SGHAT, CDR2 FQNNGV. The V end was cut by 6 bases, the J end by 0 bases, with 15 bases between. CDR3 nucleotides: TGTGCCAGCAGTCCTTTAGCGCTGAGCTCCTACGAGCAGTACTTC. This codes for CASSPLALSSYEQYF.

V and J are TRBV7-2 and TRBJ2-5, with 12 bases aligning to TRBD1. This CDR3 is 19 amino acids long. The V segment lost 5 bases and the J segment 2 bases; nucleotides outside the gene matches: 15. Germline-derived CDR1 and CDR2 are SGHTA and FQGNSA. DNA of the CDR3: TGTGCCAGCAGCCCGGGACAGGGGGCGCGTCAACTCTCTCAAGAGACCCAGTACTTC. This gives the protein CASSPGQGARQLSQETQYF.

The sample holds a few counts of this clone. The chain uses TRBV25-1 and TRBJ2-5; TRBD1 aligns across 7 bases. CDR1 is MGHDK and CDR2 is SYGVNS in the germline V gene. The junction had 5 bases not matched to a gene; V was cut back by 2 bases and J by 5 bases. The CDR3 has 14 amino acids. The CDR3 nucleotides are TGTGCCAGCAGTGAAGGGACAGACCTGGAGACCCAGTACTTC. It specifies CASSEGTDLETQYF. Variable domain in full (rest from reference TRBV25-1 and TRBJ2-5): EADIYQTPRYLVIGTGKKITLECSQTMGHDKMYWYQQDPGMELHLIHYSYGVNSTEKGDLSSESTVSRIRTEHFPLTLESARPSHTSQYLCASSEGTDLETQYFGPGTRLLVL.

CDR3 DNA: TGCGCAGCGGCAGAGGCTGACCGCTCGGAGACCCAGTACTTC. It yields the protein CAAAEADRSETQYF. The V gene is TRBV10-1, the J gene TRBJ2-5; maybe TRBD2 (5 bases). The CDR3 sequence is 14 residues long. Germline CDR1 WNHNN, CDR2 SYGVQD (reference sequence).

The chain employs TRBV18 and TRBJ2-7, with TRBD2 identical over 13 bases. V shed 2 bases and J 4 bases; nucleotides not matched to a gene: 2. Germline V CDR1 and CDR2: KGHSH, LQKENI. This CDR3 contains 15 residues. The CDR3 DNA reads TGTGCCAGCTCACCAGGGACTAGCGGGGTTTACGAGCAGTACTTC. Amino acids: CASSPGTSGVYEQYF.

The V gene is TRBV5-5, the J gene TRBJ2-5; 8 bases agree with TRBD2. J lost 6 bases, V lost 3 bases, and 10 bases had no gene match. The CDR3 is 15 residues long. In germline, CDR1 is SGHKS, CDR2 YYEKEE (reference sequence). CDR3 coding DNA: TGTGCCAGCAGCTCTTGGGCGCGGGAGGCAAAGACCCAGTACTTC. As protein: CASSSWAREAKTQYF.

Concerning this clone: The same CDR3 can be traced to other DNA sequences in this sample. This chain links TRBV28 with TRBJ2-7; 10 bases agree with TRBD2. Germline V gene data show CDR1 as MDHEN and CDR2 as SYDVKM. V lost 2 bases, J lost 0 bases, and 1 base stayed unmatched. There are 15 residues in the CDR3. CDR3 protein: CASSLASGGSYEQYF. The CDR3 coding sequence is TGTGCCAGCAGTTTAGCTAGCGGGGGCTCCTACGAGCAGTACTTC. The whole variable domain, remainder taken from reference TRBV28 and TRBJ2-7, is DVKVTQSSRYLVKRTGEKVFLECVQDMDHENMFWYRQDPGLGLRLIYFSYDVKMKEKGDIPEGYSVSREKKERFSLILESASTNQTSMYLCASSLASGGSYEQYFGPGTRLTVT.

This clone showed up just once. The chain has TRBV6-1 and TRBJ2-2, with TRBD2 identical over 10 bases. CDR3 size: 17 residues. V dropped 4 bases and J dropped 5; count of bases not matched to a gene: 10. Germline V gene lookup returns CDR1 MNHNS and CDR2 SASEGT. The CDR3 nucleotides are TGTGCCAGCAGTGCAGGTCTAGCGGGAGTGGGGACCGGGGAGCTGTTTTTT. This gives the protein CASSAGLAGVGTGELFF.

CDR3 protein: CATSVGVIGTDTQYF. CDR3 sequence (DNA): TGTGCCACCAGTGTCGGGGTAATAGGGACAGATACGCAGTATTTT. This chain connects TRBV24-1 to TRBJ2-3, with D possibly being TRBD2 (5 bases). This CDR3 spans 15 amino acids. Germline CDR1 is KGHDR and CDR2 is SFDVKD. The V gene lost 5 bases and the J gene lost 3 bases, with 14 bases spanning the gap.

The chain carries TRBV15 and TRBJ2-3, with D uncertain. The CDR3 length is 14 residues. Trimming took 8 bases from V and 2 from J, leaving 14 bases between them. Germline V gives CDR1 LNHNV, CDR2 YYDKDF (reference sequence). CDR3 sequence: CATGLGAPTDTQYF. The CDR3 bases are TGTGCCACCGGGCTTGGCGCACCCACAGATACGCAGTATTTT.

The gene calls are TRBV21-1 and TRBJ1-5. TRBV21-1 is a listed pseudogene. This CDR3 spans 17 amino acids. CDR3 region: CASSKEGREQTNQPQHF. The CDR3 DNA reads TGTGCCAGCAGCAAAGAGGGTCGGGAACAGACCAATCAGCCCCAGCATTTT.

The V call is TRBV5-6, the J call TRBJ1-2; D uncertain. This CDR3 contains 12 residues. Germline CDR1 is SGHDT and CDR2 is YYEEEE. The V end was cut by 0 bases, the J end by 8 bases, with 8 bases between. This chain's CDR3 is CASSLVQFGYTF. Written as DNA, the CDR3 is TGTGCCAGCAGCTTGGTCCAGTTCGGCTACACCTTC.

This chain joins TRBV5-1 and TRBJ2-5; no firm D call. The CDR3 has 14 amino acids. The V end lost 0 bases, the J end lost 3 bases, and 9 bases lay between the germline ends. Germline V gene data show CDR1 as SGHRS and CDR2 as YFSETQ. For the CDR3, the DNA is TGCGCCAGCAGCTTGGACATAAACGAAGAGACCCAGTACTTC. As protein: CASSLDINEETQYF. Full variable domain (outside the CDR3, taken from reference TRBV5-1 and TRBJ2-5): KAGVTQTPRYLIKTRGQQVTLSCSPISGHRSVSWYQQTPGQGLQFLFEYFSETQRNKGNFPGRFSGRQFSNSRSEMNVSTLELGDSALYLCASSLDINEETQYFGPGTRLLVL.

This clone was found a few times. The chain has TRBV27 and TRBJ2-3; D perhaps matches TRBD2 (6 bases). CDR3 size: 16 residues. Germline V gene data show CDR1 as MNHEY and CDR2 as SMNVEV (reference sequence). V shed 4 bases and J shed 2 bases, with 16 bases lying between them. The CDR3 DNA reads TGTGCCAGCAGTTCATTTGGTAGCGGTAACACAGATACGCAGTATTTT. Translation: CASSSFGSGNTDTQYF.

The chain combines TRBV9 with TRBJ2-1; 9 nucleotides agree with TRBD2. Germline V CDR1 and CDR2: SGDLS, YYNGEE. The CDR3 has 19 residues. V lost 2 bases to trimming and J lost 7 bases; unmatched junction nucleotides: 19. CDR3 DNA: TGTGCCAGCAGCGTGTCCGAGGGAAGACTAGCGGCACCCGGGAATGAGCAGTTCTTC. Amino acids: CASSVSEGRLAAPGNEQFF.

The chain has TRBV14 and TRBJ2-1; 12 nucleotides align to TRBD2. Germline V gene sequence: CDR1 SGHDN, CDR2 FVKESK. CDR3 length equals 15 residues. V gave up 4 bases and J gave up 10 bases; unmatched junction bases: 8. This chain's CDR3 is CASSPLLAGGREQFF. The CDR3 DNA is TGTGCCAGCAGCCCCTTACTAGCGGGAGGCCGGGAGCAGTTCTTC.

This chain connects TRBV4-3 to TRBJ1-5, with a weak D call TRBD1 (5 bases). The CDR3 runs 13 residues. The V gene lost 0 bases and the J gene lost 6 bases, with 6 bases spanning the gap. Germline CDR1 reads LGHNA; CDR2 reads YSLEER. The CDR3 DNA follows: TGCGCCAGCAGCCAAGAAGGGGTTCAGCCCCAGCATTTT. It encodes CASSQEGVQPQHF.

The chain couples TRBV7-9 to TRBJ1-5; D is possibly TRBD1 (6 bases). CDR1 and CDR2 from the germline V gene are SEHNR and FQNEAQ (reference sequence). This CDR3 contains 15 residues. The V end lost 1 base, the J end lost 0 bases, and 7 bases lay between the germline ends. As DNA, the CDR3 is TGTGCCAGCAGCTTAGGAGGGGGTAGCAATCAGCCCCAGCATTTT. Its translation is CASSLGGGSNQPQHF.

The CDR3 loop reads CASSAREGLNEQFF. As DNA, the CDR3 is TGTGCCAGCAGCGCAAGAGAGGGTCTTAATGAGCAGTTCTTC. The chain carries TRBV9 and TRBJ2-1; weak D call: TRBD2 (5 bases). V was shortened by 3 bases and J by 7 bases, with 14 bases between the two germline ends. The CDR3 length is 14 residues. Germline loops: CDR1 SGDLS, CDR2 YYNGEE.

This clone occurred a few times. The genes are TRBV19 and TRBJ2-2, with D possibly matching TRBD1 (5 bases). V lost 4 bases and J 1 base, leaving 7 bases between the germline ends. Germline CDR1 reads LNHDA; CDR2 reads SQIVND (reference sequence). CDR3 length: 14 amino acids. CDR3 loop: CASSSRVNTGELFF. CDR3 nucleotide sequence: TGTGCCAGTAGTAGCAGGGTGAACACCGGGGAGCTGTTTTTT.

CDR3 DNA: TGTGCCTGGAGTTTCCCCGGGACAGGGAACACCGGGGAGCTGTTTTTT. Its translation is CAWSFPGTGNTGELFF. The V gene is TRBV30, the J gene TRBJ2-2, with 8 bases identical to TRBD1. Per the germline V gene, CDR1 is GTSNPN and CDR2 is SVGIG (reference sequence). The V and J ends lost 2 bases and 1 base, in that order; junction bases with no gene match: 6. This CDR3 is built from 16 residues.